Given below is one T cell receptor (beta chain) in context. Its target is unknown. A read error may produce the germline difference seen at one junction end. The data derive from a study of blood T cells in healthy people across ages. General study findings and limits: Diversity estimated from one million T cells was considered an underestimate. Long-lived donors exceeded aged donors in naive CD4+ cells and diversity. Measured against age, TCR beta diversity per million T cells decreased in a roughly linear manner.

The CDR3 runs to 16 residues. CDR1 and CDR2 (germline): SNHLY, FYNNEI. Alongside a J-beta primer mix, a sample-barcoded 5' primer served in a second PCR lasting about 7 to 11 cycles. Each CDR3 protein is one row after TCRdb ran MiXCR on the 5' RACE reads. In the table there are about 1,000,000 distinct CDR3 sequences, 40% to 45% of which are singletons. This TCR was sampled from a woman aged 55 to 70 in good health. The chain links TRBV2 to TRBJ2-3; unclear D gene. The sequenced material came from blood. CDR3 DNA: TGTACCAGCAGTGAAGATCTAGGTGCTAGCACAGATACGCAGTATTTT. Translation: CTSSEDLGASTDTQYF.